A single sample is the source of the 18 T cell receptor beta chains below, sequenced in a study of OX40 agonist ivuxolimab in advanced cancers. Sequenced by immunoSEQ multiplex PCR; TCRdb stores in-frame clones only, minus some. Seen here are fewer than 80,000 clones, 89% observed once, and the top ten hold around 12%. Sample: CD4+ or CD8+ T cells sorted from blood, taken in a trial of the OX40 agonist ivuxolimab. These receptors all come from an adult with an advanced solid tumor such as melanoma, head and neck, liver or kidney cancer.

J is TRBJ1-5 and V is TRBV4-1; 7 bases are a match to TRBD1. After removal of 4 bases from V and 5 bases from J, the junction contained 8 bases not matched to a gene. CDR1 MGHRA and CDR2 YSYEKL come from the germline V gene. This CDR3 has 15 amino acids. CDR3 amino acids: CASSPIQGTDQPQHF. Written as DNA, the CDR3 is TGCGCCAGCAGCCCAATACAGGGGACGGATCAGCCCCAGCATTTT.

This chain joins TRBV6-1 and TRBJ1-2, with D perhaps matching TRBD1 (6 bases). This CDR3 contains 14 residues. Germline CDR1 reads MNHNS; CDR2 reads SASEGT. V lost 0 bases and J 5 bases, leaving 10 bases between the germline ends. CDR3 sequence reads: CASSEAGQRYGYTF. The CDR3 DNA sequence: TGTGCCAGCAGTGAAGCCGGACAGCGTTATGGCTACACCTTC.

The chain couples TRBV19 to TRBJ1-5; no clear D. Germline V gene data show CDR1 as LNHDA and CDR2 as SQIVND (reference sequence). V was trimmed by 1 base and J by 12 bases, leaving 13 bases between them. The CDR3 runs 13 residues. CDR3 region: CASSIASGGHQHF. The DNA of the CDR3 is TGTGCCAGTAGTATAGCGTCGGGAGGTCACCAGCATTTT.

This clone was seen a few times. The CDR3 protein is CASTPPGDEQYF. As DNA, the CDR3 is TGCGCCAGCACCCCTCCGGGGGACGAGCAGTACTTC. V usage is TRBV10-2 and J usage is TRBJ2-7; D possibly corresponds to TRBD2 (6 bases). The CDR3 is 12 residues long. Germline values: CDR1 WSHSY, CDR2 SAAADI. Trimming stripped 7 bases from V and 5 bases from J, with 12 bases between.

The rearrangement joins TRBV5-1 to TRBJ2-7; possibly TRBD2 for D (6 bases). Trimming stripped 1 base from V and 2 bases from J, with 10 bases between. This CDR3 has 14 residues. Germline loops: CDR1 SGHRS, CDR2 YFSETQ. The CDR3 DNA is TGCGCCAGCAGCTTGCAGGGAGGAACCTACGAGCAGTACTTC. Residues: CASSLQGGTYEQYF. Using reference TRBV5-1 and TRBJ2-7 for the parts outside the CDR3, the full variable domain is KAGVTQTPRYLIKTRGQQVTLSCSPISGHRSVSWYQQTPGQGLQFLFEYFSETQRNKGNFPGRFSGRQFSNSRSEMNVSTLELGDSALYLCASSLQGGTYEQYFGPGTRLTVT.

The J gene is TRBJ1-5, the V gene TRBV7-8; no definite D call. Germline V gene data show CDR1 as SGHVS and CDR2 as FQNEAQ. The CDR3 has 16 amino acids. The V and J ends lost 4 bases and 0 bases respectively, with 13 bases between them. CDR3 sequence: CASSSWTDDSNQPQHF. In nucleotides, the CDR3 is TGTGCCAGCAGCTCGTGGACGGACGATAGCAATCAGCCCCAGCATTTT.

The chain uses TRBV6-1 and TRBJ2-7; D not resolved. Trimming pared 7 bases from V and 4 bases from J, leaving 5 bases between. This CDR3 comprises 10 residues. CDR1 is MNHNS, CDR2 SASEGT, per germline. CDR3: CASTQYEQYF. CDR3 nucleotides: TGTGCCAGCACCCAGTACGAGCAGTACTTC.

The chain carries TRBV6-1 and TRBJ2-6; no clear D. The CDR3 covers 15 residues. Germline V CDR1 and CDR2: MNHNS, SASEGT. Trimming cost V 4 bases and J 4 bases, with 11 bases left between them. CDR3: CASSVVGTGANVLTF. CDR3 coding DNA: TGTGCCAGCAGTGTGGTGGGAACCGGGGCCAACGTCCTGACTTTC.

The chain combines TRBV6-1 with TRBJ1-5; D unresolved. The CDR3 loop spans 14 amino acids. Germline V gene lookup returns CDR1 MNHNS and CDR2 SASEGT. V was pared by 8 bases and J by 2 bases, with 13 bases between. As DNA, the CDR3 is TGTGCCAGCTGGGAGTGGATCGGCAATCAGCCCCAGCATTTT. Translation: CASWEWIGNQPQHF.

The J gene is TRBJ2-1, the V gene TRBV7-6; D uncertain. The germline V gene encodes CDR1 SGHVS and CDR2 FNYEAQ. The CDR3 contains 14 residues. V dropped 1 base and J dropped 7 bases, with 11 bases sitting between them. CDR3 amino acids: CASSLGSAINEQFF. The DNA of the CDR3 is TGTGCCAGCAGCTTAGGGTCAGCCATTAATGAGCAGTTCTTC.

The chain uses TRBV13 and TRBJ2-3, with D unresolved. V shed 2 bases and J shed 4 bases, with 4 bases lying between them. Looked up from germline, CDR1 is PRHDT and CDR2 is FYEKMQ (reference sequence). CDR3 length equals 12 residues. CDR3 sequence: CASSLSPDTQYF. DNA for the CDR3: TGTGCCAGCAGCTTAAGTCCAGATACGCAGTATTTT. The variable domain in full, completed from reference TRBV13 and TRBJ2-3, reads AAGVIQSPRHLIKEKRETATLKCYPIPRHDTVYWYQQGPGQDPQFLISFYEKMQSDKGSIPDRFSAQQFSDYHSELNMSSLELGDSALYFCASSLSPDTQYFGPGTRLTVL.

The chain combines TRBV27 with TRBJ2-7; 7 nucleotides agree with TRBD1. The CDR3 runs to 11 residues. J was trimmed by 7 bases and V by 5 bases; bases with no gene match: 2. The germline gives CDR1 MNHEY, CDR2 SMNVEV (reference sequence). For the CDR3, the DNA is TGTGCCAGCAGTACGACAGGGGAGCAGTACTTC. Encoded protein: CASSTTGEQYF.

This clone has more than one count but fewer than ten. The DNA of the CDR3 is TGCGCCAGCAGACCACAGGGGGACTATGGCTACACCTTC. Protein: CASRPQGDYGYTF. The chain links TRBV5-1 to TRBJ1-2; 8 bases are shared with TRBD1. This CDR3 has 13 residues. Looked up from germline, CDR1 is SGHRS and CDR2 is YFSETQ. V lost 5 bases to trimming and J lost 3 bases; unmatched junction nucleotides: 3.

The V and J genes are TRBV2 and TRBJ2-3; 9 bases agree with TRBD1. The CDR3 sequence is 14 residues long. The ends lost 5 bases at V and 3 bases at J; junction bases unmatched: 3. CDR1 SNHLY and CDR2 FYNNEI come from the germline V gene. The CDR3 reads CASSPDRGTDTQYF. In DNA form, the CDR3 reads TGTGCCAGCAGTCCGGACAGGGGTACAGATACGCAGTATTTT.

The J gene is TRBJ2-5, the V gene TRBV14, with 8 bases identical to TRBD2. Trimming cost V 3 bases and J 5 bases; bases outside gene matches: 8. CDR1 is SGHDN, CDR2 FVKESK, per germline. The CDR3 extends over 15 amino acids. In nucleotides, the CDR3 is TGTGCCAGCAGCCAGGCGGGAGGTGGGTCGGAGACCCAGTACTTC. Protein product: CASSQAGGGSETQYF. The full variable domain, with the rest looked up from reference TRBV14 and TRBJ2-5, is EAGVTQFPSHSVIEKGQTVTLRCDPISGHDNLYWYRRVMGKEIKFLLHFVKESKQDESGMPNNRFLAERTGGTYSTLKVQPAELEDSGVYFCASSQAGGGSETQYFGPGTRLLVL.

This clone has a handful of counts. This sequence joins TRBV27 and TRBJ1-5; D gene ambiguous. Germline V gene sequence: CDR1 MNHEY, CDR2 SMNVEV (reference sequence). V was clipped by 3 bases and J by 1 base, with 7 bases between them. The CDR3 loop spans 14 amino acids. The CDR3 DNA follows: TGTGCCAGCAGTTTGGCCATGAGCAATCAGCCCCAGCATTTT. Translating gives CASSLAMSNQPQHF.

The CDR3 DNA is TGTGCCAGTAGTGCAACCCCCGGGACTAGCCATGAGCAGTTCTTC. Translating it yields CASSATPGTSHEQFF. The gene calls are TRBV19 and TRBJ2-1, with 9 bases fitting TRBD2. V lost 5 bases to trimming and J lost 8 bases; unmatched junction nucleotides: 10. Germline V gene lookup returns CDR1 LNHDA and CDR2 SQIVND (reference sequence). This CDR3 contains 15 residues.

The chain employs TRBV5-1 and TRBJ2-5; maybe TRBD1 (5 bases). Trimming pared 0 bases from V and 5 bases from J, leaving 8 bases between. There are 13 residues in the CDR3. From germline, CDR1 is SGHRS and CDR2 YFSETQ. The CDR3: CASSLAGLETQYF. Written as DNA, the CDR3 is TGCGCCAGCAGCTTGGCAGGGTTGGAGACCCAGTACTTC.